These T cell receptor beta chains were read from a single sample in a study of blood T cell repertoires in COVID-19. The data were produced by immunoSEQ multiplex PCR, yet TCRdb's version contains in-frame clones alone and is incomplete. Here the sample spans about 140,000 clones, more than 80% being singletons. Sequencing was performed on PBMCs or T cells enriched from blood (not recorded which). All receptors come from a man aged 50-59 years who had recovered from COVID-19. Each CDR3 is given with its conserved first and last residue. D genes are given only for firm matches. Only part of the rows carry a size: once, few, many, or a class if the clone is expanded.

clone size	J gene	V gene	D gene	CDR3 protein	CDR3 DNA
-	TRBJ1-3	TRBV18	-	CASSQQLPDSGNTIYF	TGTGCCAGCTCACAACAGCTACCAGACTCTGGAAACACCATATATTTT
-	TRBJ2-2	TRBV6-5	TRBD1	CASTRTGNTGELFF	TGTGCCAGCACAAGGACAGGGAACACCGGGGAGCTGTTTTTT
few	TRBJ1-5	TRBV19	TRBD1	CASSITGVVNQPQHF	TGTGCCAGTAGTATTACAGGGGTGGTCAATCAGCCCCAGCATTTT
once	TRBJ1-5	TRBV5-1	TRBD1	CASSAGGTSNQPQHF	TGCGCCAGCAGCGCAGGGGGCACAAGCAATCAGCCCCAGCATTTT
-	TRBJ2-7	TRBV28	-	CASSLVGEIYEQYF	TGTGCCAGCAGTTTAGTGGGAGAGATCTACGAGCAGTACTTC
-	TRBJ1-5	TRBV18	-	CASSALDSSNQPQHF	TGTGCCAGCTCCGCATTGGACAGTAGCAATCAGCCCCAGCATTTT
-	TRBJ2-2	TRBV24-1	TRBD2	CATSAGTNAYTGELFF	TGTGCCACCAGTGCCGGGACTAACGCATACACCGGGGAGCTGTTTTTT
-	TRBJ2-5	TRBV28	-	CASSLYSLQETQYF	TGTGCCAGCAGTTTATACAGTCTGCAAGAGACCCAGTACTTC
-	TRBJ1-2	TRBV4-1	-	CASSQEGGLVDGYTF	TGCGCCAGCAGCCAAGAGGGGGGGTTGGTTGATGGCTACACCTTC
-	TRBJ1-2	TRBV7-9	-	CASSLERRGYTF	TGTGCCAGCAGCTTAGAGAGGCGGGGCTACACCTTC
-	TRBJ2-3	TRBV5-4	TRBD1	CASSPPGQRRDTQYF	TGTGCCAGCAGCCCACCGGGACAGAGGAGAGATACGCAGTATTTT